This T cell receptor beta chain originates from a study of blood T cell repertoires in COVID-19. For the study at large: Samples representing acute and convalescent COVID-19 were sourced from the United States, Italy and Spain.

The assay was immunoSEQ multiplex PCR, and TCRdb's table has in-frame clones only and misses some. The sample lists about 46,000 clones, 80% to 90% occurring once. Germline V gene sequence: CDR1 SEHNR, CDR2 FQNEAQ (reference sequence). Trimming took off 5 bases at V and 0 bases at J, with 16 bases between the two ends. CDR3 length: 17 amino acids. The chain couples TRBV7-9 to TRBJ2-2, with D maybe TRBD1 (6 bases). Material for sequencing was peripheral blood. The TCR comes from a woman older than 75 with COVID-19, enrolled during active disease. The CDR3 DNA is TGTGCCAGCAGCCCGCGAGGGACACCCGCGAACACCGGGGAGCTGTTTTTT. Translation: CASSPRGTPANTGELFF. Based on the CDR3 plus reference TRBV7-9 and TRBJ2-2, the full variable domain is DTGVSQNPRHKITKRGQNVTFRCDPISEHNRLYWYRQTLGQGPEFLTYFQNEAQLEKSRLLSDRFSAERPKGSFSTLEIQRTEQGDSAMYLCASSPRGTPANTGELFFGEGSRLTVL.